This T cell receptor beta chain was captured by sequencing in a study of control samples from healthy donors and cancer patients. The CDR3 loop spans 15 amino acids. Generated by immunoSEQ multiplex PCR, the TCRdb table keeps only in-frame clones and is missing some. The sample shows about 6,000 clones, 72% of them seen only once. The sequenced sample was formalin-fixed, paraffin-embedded tissue. The receptor was isolated from a male donor with melanoma. J is TRBJ2-1 and V is TRBV1; TRBD1 reflects the table's D call only, with no check against the DNA. TRBV1 is recorded as a pseudogene. The chain's CDR3 is CTSSRAGYSYNEQFF. The DNA for the CDR3 is TGCACCAGCAGCCGGGCAGGCTATTCCTACAATGAGCAGTTCTTC.